Below, 23 T cell receptor beta chains from the same sample are listed, as sequenced in a study of blood T cell repertoires in COVID-19. Sequenced by immunoSEQ multiplex PCR; TCRdb stores in-frame clones only, minus some. The sample records fewer than 300,000 clones, more than 65% being singletons. The sample was peripheral blood. All receptors come from a person aged 70 to 85 with COVID-19, enrolled during active disease.

This clone was seen a handful of times. This chain uses TRBV28 with TRBJ2-5; 9 nucleotides align to TRBD1. Germline trimming cut 5 bases from V and 5 bases from J; bases unmatched to any gene: 12. The CDR3 is 16 amino acids. Germline CDR1 and CDR2: MDHEN and SYDVKM. CDR3 nucleotides: TGTGCCAGCAGTGCTAAAATCACAGGGGGCGGTGAGACCCAGTACTTC. This encodes CASSAKITGGGETQYF.

Only a few counts were recorded for this clone. The chain couples TRBV5-6 to TRBJ2-2, with 8 bases aligning to TRBD1. This CDR3 is 17 amino acids long. Germline V CDR1 and CDR2: SGHDT, YYEEEE. After removal of 2 bases from V and 0 bases from J, the junction contained 6 bases not matched to a gene. The CDR3 coding sequence is TGTGCCAGCAGCTTAACGGTGGACAGGGCGAACACCGGGGAGCTGTTTTTT. Its translation: CASSLTVDRANTGELFF.

V is TRBV30 and J is TRBJ2-3; D is unclear. The CDR3 is made up of 11 amino acids. Germline V gene lookup returns CDR1 GTSNPN and CDR2 SVGIG (reference sequence). Trimming stripped 5 bases from V and 5 bases from J, with 8 bases between. The CDR3 sequence: CAWGRLDTQYF. DNA of the CDR3: TGTGCCTGGGGACGGTTAGATACGCAGTATTTT. The full variable domain, completed using reference TRBV30 and TRBJ2-3, is SQTIHQWPATLVQPVGSPLSLECTVEGTSNPNLYWYRQAAGRGLQLLFYSVGIGQISSEVPQNLSASRPQDRQFILSSKKLLLSDSGFYLCAWGRLDTQYFGPGTRLTVL.

This clone occurred once. J is TRBJ1-1 and V is TRBV5-1, with 7 bases matching TRBD1. Unmatched junction bases numbered 10, after V lost 4 bases and J lost 7 bases. This CDR3 is 14 amino acids long. Germline V lookup: CDR1 SGHRS, CDR2 YFSETQ. CDR3 in amino acids: CASSIRDRAGEAFF. The CDR3 DNA reads TGCGCCAGCAGCATCCGGGACAGAGCTGGTGAAGCTTTCTTT. Full variable domain (missing parts from reference TRBV5-1 and TRBJ1-1): KAGVTQTPRYLIKTRGQQVTLSCSPISGHRSVSWYQQTPGQGLQFLFEYFSETQRNKGNFPGRFSGRQFSNSRSEMNVSTLELGDSALYLCASSIRDRAGEAFFGQGTRLTVV.

The gene calls are TRBV7-9 and TRBJ2-3; 12 bases map to TRBD2. The trim removed 1 base at V and 2 bases at J, leaving 1 base unmatched. This CDR3 contains 16 residues. The germline V gene encodes CDR1 SEHNR and CDR2 FQNEAQ (reference sequence). The CDR3 DNA reads as TGTGCCAGCAGCTTAGGACTAGCGGGGGCCACAGATACGCAGTATTTT. It is translated as CASSLGLAGATDTQYF. Complete variable domain (other parts from reference TRBV7-9 and TRBJ2-3): DTGVSQNPRHKITKRGQNVTFRCDPISEHNRLYWYRQTLGQGPEFLTYFQNEAQLEKSRLLSDRFSAERPKGSFSTLEIQRTEQGDSAMYLCASSLGLAGATDTQYFGPGTRLTVL.

This rearrangement joins TRBV4-2 to TRBJ2-7; 8 bases fit TRBD2. CDR3 length: 17 residues. CDR1 and CDR2 (germline): LGHNA, YNFKEQ. The V gene end was trimmed by 0 bases and the J gene end by 1 base; junction bases not matched to a gene: 8. CDR3 DNA: TGTGCCAGCAGCCAAGATTTGCCCAGCGGGAGATCCTACGAGCAGTACTTC. Its translation: CASSQDLPSGRSYEQYF.

As DNA, the CDR3 is TGTGCCAGCAGCTTAGTCCTAGCGGGAGTGGCCGGGGAGCTGTTTTTT. Translating it yields CASSLVLAGVAGELFF. This chain uses TRBV11-3 with TRBJ2-2; TRBD2 matches 10 bases. After removal of 1 base from V and 6 bases from J, the junction contained 5 bases not matched to a gene. The CDR3 runs 16 residues. The V gene's germline CDR1 is SGHNT and CDR2 YENEEA.

V usage is TRBV3-1 (or the pseudogene TRBV3-2) and J usage is TRBJ2-1, with D tentatively TRBD2 (5 bases). CDR1 LGHDT and CDR2 YNNKEL come from the germline V gene (reference sequence). The V and J ends lost 0 bases and 6 bases respectively, with 15 bases between them. CDR3 length equals 16 residues. The DNA of the CDR3 is TGTGCCAGCAGCCAAGAGGGAGCTACCGGGGTCAATGAGCAGTTCTTC. It translates to CASSQEGATGVNEQFF.

The V and J genes are TRBV11-3 and TRBJ2-1; 15 positions match TRBD2. The CDR3 contains 19 residues. Trimming at V came to 3 bases and at J to 0 bases, leaving 6 bases not matched to a gene. From germline, CDR1 is SGHNT and CDR2 YENEEA. Written as DNA, the CDR3 is TGTGCCAGCAGCTTGGGACTAGCGGGGGGTTTGAGCTCCTACAATGAGCAGTTCTTC. The encoded protein is CASSLGLAGGLSSYNEQFF.

The chain employs TRBV9 and TRBJ2-1; a weak D match, TRBD2 (6 bases). The ends were cut back, 0 bases at V and 4 bases at J, with 14 bases in the middle. This CDR3 has 16 residues. The germline V gene has CDR1 SGDLS and CDR2 YYNGEE. In DNA, the CDR3 is TGTGCCAGCAGCGTAGTTGTTAGCGGACTTTACAATGAGCAGTTCTTC. Its protein is CASSVVVSGLYNEQFF.

The V and J genes are TRBV30 and TRBJ1-1; the D gene is possibly TRBD1 (5 bases). The CDR3 totals 13 residues. Trimming removed 2 bases from V and 9 bases from J, with 16 bases in between. Germline V gene lookup returns CDR1 GTSNPN and CDR2 SVGIG (reference sequence). CDR3 protein: CAWSQRGPGQAFF. CDR3 bases: TGTGCCTGGAGTCAAAGGGGTCCCGGGCAAGCTTTCTTT. Looking up the rest from reference TRBV30 and TRBJ1-1 gives the full variable domain: SQTIHQWPATLVQPVGSPLSLECTVEGTSNPNLYWYRQAAGRGLQLLFYSVGIGQISSEVPQNLSASRPQDRQFILSSKKLLLSDSGFYLCAWSQRGPGQAFFGQGTRLTVV.

The CDR3 sequence is CASSYRGSGSPLHF. The DNA of the CDR3 is TGTGCCAGCAGTTACAGAGGGTCCGGTTCACCCCTCCACTTT. J is TRBJ1-6 and V is TRBV28; D is unresolved. The V end lost 4 bases, the J end lost 9 bases, and 13 bases lay between the germline ends. In germline, CDR1 is MDHEN, CDR2 SYDVKM. The CDR3 spans 14 residues.

CDR3 amino acids: CASSLGQGANYGYTF. The CDR3 DNA follows: TGTGCCAGCAGCTTGGGGCAGGGGGCTAACTATGGCTACACCTTC. The rearrangement joins TRBV7-9 to TRBJ1-2; 7 bases map to TRBD1. The V segment lost 3 bases and the J segment 0 bases; nucleotides outside the gene matches: 4. From germline, CDR1 is SEHNR and CDR2 FQNEAQ (reference sequence). The CDR3 loop spans 15 amino acids.

This chain joins TRBV7-2 and TRBJ1-6; 7 positions agree with TRBD1. The CDR3 loop spans 19 amino acids. The germline V gene encodes CDR1 SGHTA and CDR2 FQGNSA. The V segment lost 3 bases and the J segment 0 bases; nucleotides outside the gene matches: 11. The chain's CDR3 is CASSFRGQRKSSYNSPLHF. In nucleotides, the CDR3 is TGTGCCAGCAGCTTCCGGGGACAGAGGAAAAGCTCCTATAATTCACCCCTCCACTTT.

The chain links TRBV6-5 to TRBJ1-4, with D possibly being TRBD1 (5 bases). Trimming took 6 bases from V and 8 from J, leaving 16 bases between them. Germline assignment: CDR1 MNHEY and CDR2 SVGAGI. The CDR3 is made up of 14 amino acids. The CDR3 region has the DNA TGTGCCAGCAGCACAGGACGAGCAGTCGAAAAACTGTTTTTT. It is translated as CASSTGRAVEKLFF.

The V and J genes are TRBV30 and TRBJ1-2; D possibly corresponds to TRBD1 (6 bases). CDR3 size: 14 residues. Trimming removed 0 bases at V and 4 bases at J, with 12 bases between. Germline CDR1 GTSNPN, CDR2 SVGIG (reference sequence). For the CDR3, the DNA is TGTGCCTGGAGTGTTTCAGGGGCCGGCTATGGCTACACCTTC. Translated, it gives CAWSVSGAGYGYTF.

The rearrangement links TRBV7-2 to TRBJ1-4; 8 positions agree with TRBD1. Germline CDR1 is SGHTA and CDR2 is FQGNSA. Trimming at V came to 5 bases and at J to 0 bases, leaving 2 bases not matched to a gene. This CDR3 is built from 15 residues. The CDR3 loop is CASSADRATNEKLFF. In DNA, the CDR3 is TGTGCCAGCAGCGCGGACAGGGCAACTAATGAAAAACTGTTTTTT.

CDR3: CASSLRVSSGSGYTF. The CDR3 region has the DNA TGCGCCAGCAGCTTGAGGGTCTCCAGCGGTTCTGGCTACACCTTC. The chain has TRBV5-1 and TRBJ1-2; unclear D gene. Trimming removed 1 base from V and 7 bases from J, with 17 bases in between. CDR3 length: 15 residues. From germline, CDR1 is SGHRS and CDR2 YFSETQ.

The table lists this clone with a few counts. V usage is TRBV12-5 and J usage is TRBJ2-2; D is perhaps TRBD1 (6 bases). Trimming left V 1 base short and J 4 bases short, with 16 bases between. Per germline, CDR1 LGHNT and CDR2 FRNRAP. This CDR3 has 17 residues. The CDR3 nucleotides read TGTGCTAGTGGTTTGGGATACGGTAAAGGGGGCACCGGGGAGCTGTTTTTT. Its protein product is CASGLGYGKGGTGELFF.

The chain employs TRBV28 and TRBJ1-6; no firm D call. Trimming cost V 5 bases and J 8 bases, with 16 bases left between them. The germline gives CDR1 MDHEN, CDR2 SYDVKM. The CDR3 extends over 15 amino acids. The CDR3 DNA follows: TGTGCCAGCAGTGGACCGACACCCGGGGATTCACCCCTCCACTTT. This gives the protein CASSGPTPGDSPLHF.

V usage is TRBV2 and J usage is TRBJ2-3; 11 bases fit TRBD2. CDR3 length: 13 residues. Trimming removed 7 bases from V and 5 bases from J; junction bases left unmatched: 2. CDR1 is SNHLY and CDR2 is FYNNEI in the germline V gene. The CDR3 nucleotides are TGTGCCAGCATAGCGGGGGGGCTAGATACGCAGTATTTT. As protein: CASIAGGLDTQYF.

Points on this clone: The same CDR3 can be traced to other DNA sequences in this sample. The J gene is TRBJ2-2, the V gene TRBV7-2, with a tentative D call TRBD1 (6 bases). The V and J ends lost 5 bases and 1 base respectively, with 11 bases between them. Germline V gives CDR1 SGHTA, CDR2 FQGNSA. The CDR3 is 15 amino acids. This CDR3 reads CASSLAQGNTGELFF. CDR3 DNA sequence: TGTGCCAGCAGCCTTGCACAGGGGAACACCGGGGAGCTGTTTTTT.

This clone was seen a handful of times. The chain has TRBV27 and TRBJ1-3, with D possibly TRBD1 on 5 matching bases. The CDR3 runs 15 residues. V dropped 3 bases and J dropped 4 bases, with 13 bases sitting between them. Germline loops: CDR1 MNHEY, CDR2 SMNVEV (reference sequence). CDR3 amino acids: CASSLAGGPGNTIYF. In DNA, the CDR3 is TGTGCCAGCAGTTTGGCCGGGGGACCAGGAAACACCATATATTTT.